A selection of T cell receptor beta chains follows, all from one sample in a study of human T cells and chemical hapten exposure. TCRdb fed the RACE reads into MiXCR, producing one record per CDR3 protein. The sample holds approximately 370,000 distinct CDR3 sequences, around 5.5% seen once. The sample consisted of whole blood, taken in connection with sensitization to the hapten diphenylcyclopropenone (DPC). These receptor sequences come from a woman under 30 with alopecia areata. Some clones in this sample may be carry-over from other donors' samples. Each CDR3 is given with its conserved first and last residue. D genes are given only for firm matches. The size field is filled for only some rows; it gives once, few, many or a size class.

>few|TRBV5-4|TRBD2|TRBJ2-1
TGTGCCAGCAGCATAGCGGGGCCCTCCTACAATGAGCAGTTCTTC
CASSIAGPSYNEQFF
>many|TRBV15|TRBD1|TRBJ1-6
TGTGCCACCCAGGGGGGGCATAATTCACCCCTCCACTTT
CATQGGHNSPLHF
>many|TRBV10-3|TRBD1|TRBJ2-3
TGTGCCATCAGCCGGGACAGCAACACAGATACGCAGTATTTT
CAISRDSNTDTQYF
>many|TRBV18|.|TRBJ2-4
TGTGCCAGCTCACCACGGGCCGAAAAAAACATTCAGTACTTC
CASSPRAEKNIQYF
>many|TRBV2|.|TRBJ1-4
TGTGCCAGCAGTCCGGGGGGCGTGGAAAAACTGTTTTTT
CASSPGGVEKLFF
>few|TRBV5-8|.|TRBJ2-3
TGTGCCAGCAGTGCACCGGAAGATACGCAGTATTTT
CASSAPEDTQYF
>.|TRBV12-5|.|TRBJ1-5
TGTGCTAGTGGTCCGATCCCGGGGGGCAATCAGCCCCAGCATTTT
CASGPIPGGNQPQHF
>many|TRBV20-1|.|TRBJ2-2
TGCAGTGCTAACCACGCGAACACCGGGGAGCTGTTTTTT
CSANHANTGELFF
>many|TRBV5-1|TRBD1|TRBJ2-5
TGCGCCAGCGCCCTGGACAGGGGCCAAGCAGGGACCCAGTACTTC
CASALDRGQAGTQYF
>.|TRBV4-1|.|TRBJ2-2
TGCGCCAGCAGCCAAAACATGGCGAACACCGGGGAGCTGTTTTTT
CASSQNMANTGELFF
>few|TRBV5-1|.|TRBJ1-1
TGCGCCAGCAGTTTGAGGAACCCGAACACTGAAGCTTTCTTT
CASSLRNPNTEAFF
>many|TRBV7-9|TRBD2|TRBJ2-7
TGTGCCAGCAGCCCCCGTTGGGGGGGCTACGAGCAGTACTTC
CASSPRWGGYEQYF
>.|TRBV6-2/TRBV6-3|TRBD2|TRBJ2-1
TGTGCCAGCAGCCAGACTAGCGGGGGCCTCAATGAGCAGTTCTTC
CASSQTSGGLNEQFF
>many|TRBV6-5|.|TRBJ2-3
TGTGCCAGCGCGAGGTCAGATACGCAGTATTTT
CASARSDTQYF
>many|TRBV5-1|.|TRBJ2-4
TGCGCCAGCAGCCCAGGGGTGATAGCCAAAAACATTCAGTACTTC
CASSPGVIAKNIQYF
>few|TRBV20-1|.|TRBJ2-4
TGCAGTGCTAGACTAGCCAAAAACATTCAGTACTTC
CSARLAKNIQYF
>few|TRBV6-6|TRBD2|TRBJ2-3
TGTGCCACGCAGGGAGGGGACACAGATACGCAGTATTTT
CATQGGDTDTQYF
>many|TRBV2|TRBD1|TRBJ2-7
TGTGCCAGCAACAGCCGACAGGGGGGTACCTCCTACGAGCAGTACTTC
CASNSRQGGTSYEQYF
>few|TRBV6-2/TRBV6-3|.|TRBJ2-7
TGTGCCAGCAGTTACTCGACCGCAACCTACGAGCAGTACTTC
CASSYSTATYEQYF
>.|TRBV2|TRBD1|TRBJ2-2
TGTGCCAGCAGTCCCCGGACAGGAACCACCGGGGAGCTGTTTTTT
CASSPRTGTTGELFF
>.|TRBV2|TRBD2|TRBJ2-3
TGTGCCAGCAGTGAAGGGGTGGCTAGCGGGGGATTCACTAGCACAGATACGCAGTATTTT
CASSEGVASGGFTSTDTQYF
>few|TRBV5-1|.|TRBJ2-5
TGCGCCAGCAGCTTGGAGACAGGTCAAGAGACCCAGTACTTC
CASSLETGQETQYF
>few|TRBV20-1|TRBD1|TRBJ1-6
TGCAGTGCTTCAAGACAGGGCGACTATAATTCACCCCTCCACTTT
CSASRQGDYNSPLHF
>.|TRBV27|TRBD1|TRBJ2-3
TGTGCCAGCAGTTCACAGGGGGCTATAGATACGCAGTATTTT
CASSSQGAIDTQYF
>.|TRBV6-5|.|TRBJ1-1
TGTGCCACCTCGGACCGAGATCTAATGAACACTGAAGCTTTCTTT
CATSDRDLMNTEAFF
>.|TRBV4-2|TRBD1|TRBJ2-7
TGTGCCAGCAGCCACGAGACAGGGTTCACCTACGAGCAGTACTTC
CASSHETGFTYEQYF
>many|TRBV2|.|TRBJ2-2
TGTGCCAGCAGTAGGGACAACCAAGGGATCGGGGAGCTGTTTTTT
CASSRDNQGIGELFF
>.|TRBV15|.|TRBJ2-3
TGTGCCACCAGCAGAGAAGCGGGTTCCACAGATACGCAGTATTTT
CATSREAGSTDTQYF
>many|TRBV2|TRBD1|TRBJ2-1
TGTGCCAGCAGGGGACAGCCCTACAATGAGCAGTTCTTC
CASRGQPYNEQFF
>.|TRBV2|.|TRBJ1-2
TGTGCCAGTCGTTACTACTCGGGTGGCTACACCTTC
CASRYYSGGYTF
>many|TRBV9|.|TRBJ2-5
TGTGCCAGCAGCGTGGATGGGAGAGGAGAGACCCAGTACTTC
CASSVDGRGETQYF
>.|TRBV6-2/TRBV6-3|TRBD1|TRBJ1-1
TGTGCCAGCACCCGACAGGGGGCCACTGAAGCTTTCTTT
CASTRQGATEAFF
>.|TRBV20-1|.|TRBJ1-5
TGCAGTGCTAGAGAAACAGGGTATGCCCAGCCCCAGCATTTT
CSARETGYAQPQHF
>many|TRBV4-1|.|TRBJ2-1
TGCGCCAGCAGCCAAGAGGGACGAAGAAGCTCCTACAATGAGCAGTTCTTC
CASSQEGRRSSYNEQFF
>many|TRBV12-3/TRBV12-4|.|TRBJ2-1
TGTGCCAGCAGTTTCGAGGGGGACAATGAGCAGTTCTTC
CASSFEGDNEQFF
>many|TRBV7-8|.|TRBJ2-1
TGTGCCAGCAGCTTAGGACGCCGGGGGTCGTACAATGAGCAGTTCTTC
CASSLGRRGSYNEQFF
>many|TRBV2|.|TRBJ2-7
TGTGCCAGCAGTGTTTTAGGGTACTACGAGCAGTACTTC
CASSVLGYYEQYF
>many|TRBV7-2|TRBD2|TRBJ2-3
TGTGCCAGCAGCCTGGGACTAGGAGGATCAGATACGCAGTATTTT
CASSLGLGGSDTQYF
>few|TRBV12-3/TRBV12-4|.|TRBJ1-5
TGTGCCAGCAGTTCGCAGGGGACCCATCAGCCCCAGCATTTT
CASSSQGTHQPQHF
>few|TRBV29-1|TRBD2|TRBJ2-1
TGCAGCGTCGCTCGGGATAGCGGGGGGGCAGGGGAGCAGTTCTTC
CSVARDSGGAGEQFF
>many|TRBV5-1|TRBD1|TRBJ2-1
TGCGCCAGCAGCCCCTACCGGGACAGGGGAAACAATGAGCAGTTCTTC
CASSPYRDRGNNEQFF
>few|TRBV20-1|TRBD1|TRBJ1-2
TGCAGTGCTCAACAGGGGGACTATGGCTACACCTTC
CSAQQGDYGYTF
>.|TRBV19|.|TRBJ1-2
TGTGCCACCATCGGGCAGAATGGCTACACCTTC
CATIGQNGYTF
>many|TRBV7-3|TRBD1|TRBJ1-1
TGTGCCAGCAGTAGGACAGGGAATGCTGAAGCTTTCTTT
CASSRTGNAEAFF
>many|TRBV12-3/TRBV12-4|TRBD1|TRBJ1-1
TGTGCCAGCTCACCTGGACAGGGAACGACTCCGAACACTGAAGCTTTCTTT
CASSPGQGTTPNTEAFF
>few|TRBV12-3/TRBV12-4|.|TRBJ2-3
TGTGCCAGCGTTAGAGGGCCCACAGATACGCAGTATTTT
CASVRGPTDTQYF
>many|TRBV18|.|TRBJ1-1
TGTGCCAGCTCTCCAACTACAGGGAACACTGAAGCTTTCTTT
CASSPTTGNTEAFF
>.|TRBV7-9|.|TRBJ2-3
TGTGCCAGCAGTTTTCGAGAGGGGGACTTCACAGATACGCAGTATTTT
CASSFREGDFTDTQYF
>few|TRBV20-1|.|TRBJ1-5
TGCAGTGCTAGAGTTGGGGGGTTGAGCAATCAGCCCCAGCATTTT
CSARVGGLSNQPQHF
>few|TRBV25-1|TRBD1|TRBJ1-2
TGTGCCACCAAGACAGGGAGTGCTAACTATGGCTACACCTTC
CATKTGSANYGYTF
>many|TRBV28|TRBD2|TRBJ2-5
TGTGCCAGCAGCCAGCCAGGGACTAGCGGGGGGGCCGAAGAGACCCAGTACTTC
CASSQPGTSGGAEETQYF
>.|TRBV12-3/TRBV12-4|TRBD2|TRBJ2-1
TGTGCCAGCAGAAAGAGGGCTAGCGGGGGTGATGAGCAGTTCTTC
CASRKRASGGDEQFF
>.|TRBV28|TRBD2|TRBJ2-7
TGTGCCAGCAGTTTATACGATATCTGGCGGGGGGAAGGCTACGAGCAGTACTTC
CASSLYDIWRGEGYEQYF
>.|TRBV7-2|.|TRBJ1-5
TGTGCCAGCAGCTCCCCGGACAGATATAGCAATCAGCCCCAGCATTTT
CASSSPDRYSNQPQHF
>many|TRBV6-5|.|TRBJ1-2
TGTGCCAGCATCTCGTCCAGGTTGAACTATGGCTACACCTTC
CASISSRLNYGYTF
>many|TRBV6-1|.|TRBJ1-1
TGTGCCAGCAGTTCAGCAGGGGAGGCAACTGAAGCTTTCTTT
CASSSAGEATEAFF
>.|TRBV4-1|.|TRBJ2-2
TGCGCCAGCAGCGGGGGGGAGCTGTTTTTT
CASSGGELFF
>.|TRBV4-2|.|TRBJ1-6
TGTGCCAGCAGCCAAGATGTTGACAGGCCTGATTCACCCCTCCACTTT
CASSQDVDRPDSPLHF
>many|TRBV4-1|.|TRBJ1-2
TGCGCCAGCAGCCAAGCCCAGAGGAACTATGGCTACACCTTC
CASSQAQRNYGYTF